This TCR beta chain derives from a study of Ad26.COV2.S vaccination and SARS-CoV-2 variants. Data came from immunoSEQ multiplex PCR; TCRdb stores just in-frame clones and leaves some out. The sample records 350,000 to 500,000 clones, 90% being singletons. As regards this clone: Its matching antigen is unknown.

Study-wide results and limits: People who got the vaccine had more spike-specific TCR breadth than people who got placebo. The authors reported substantial breadth in spike-specific CD8+ and CD4+ T cell responses after vaccination.

Treatment given: roughly 20 received Ad26.COV2.S at low or high dose, single or two shots; about 5 received placebo; per-sample allocation not given. Day 63 after the first vaccine or placebo injection was the time point for sampling. Within Boston, the person who donated was an adult of 18-55 years. The origin of this receptor is a person aged 18-60 years who received the Ad26.COV2.S COVID-19 vaccine or a placebo. This material consisted of peripheral blood, taken in a trial of Ad26.COV2.S vaccine versus placebo.

The CDR3 here is CASSLAGIDQPQHF. CDR3 nucleotides: TGTGCCAGCAGCTTAGCAGGGATCGATCAGCCCCAGCATTTT. The rearrangement uses TRBV7-8 and TRBJ1-5; D not resolved. The CDR3 totals 14 residues. The V and J ends lost 0 bases and 5 bases respectively, with 8 bases between them. Germline CDR1 and CDR2: SGHVS and FQNEAQ.